These 14 T cell receptor beta chains were all obtained from the same sample, sequenced in a study of radiotherapy plus CTLA-4 blockade in lung cancer. Some clones are missing from TCRdb's copy, which holds only in-frame ones; the method was immunoSEQ multiplex PCR. The sample contains 90,000 to 100,000 clones, about 70% of which appear only once. Material: peripheral blood, obtained from a patient treated with radiotherapy plus ipilimumab. The source of these receptors is a human donor with non-small cell lung cancer who had a partial response to radiotherapy plus ipilimumab. Some clones in this sample may be carry-over from other donors' samples.

The rearrangement uses TRBV14 and TRBJ2-7, with TRBD1 matching over 10 bases. This CDR3 contains 15 residues. With V trimmed by 4 bases and J by 4 bases, 7 bases remained unmatched. Germline CDR1 and CDR2: SGHDN and FVKESK. CDR3 in amino acids: CASSRGQGTGYEQYF. For the CDR3, the DNA is TGTGCCAGCAGCCGGGGACAGGGGACCGGGTACGAGCAGTACTTC.

The gene calls are TRBV4-3 and TRBJ1-1; D uncertain. The CDR3 runs to 15 residues. Trimming removed 0 bases from V and 0 bases from J, with 8 bases in between. Germline V gene sequence: CDR1 LGHNA, CDR2 YSLEER. The CDR3 is CASSQDPAMNTEAFF. The CDR3 DNA is TGCGCCAGCAGCCAAGATCCAGCGATGAACACTGAAGCTTTCTTT.

This CDR3 is CASSLGQGAYGNTIYF. In DNA form, the CDR3 reads TGCGCCAGCAGCCTCGGACAGGGGGCTTATGGAAACACCATATATTTT. The J gene is TRBJ1-3, the V gene TRBV5-1, with 11 bases fitting TRBD1. Germline assignment: CDR1 SGHRS and CDR2 YFSETQ. Germline trimming cut 4 bases from V and 3 bases from J; bases unmatched to any gene: 6. The CDR3 is 16 residues long.

The chain uses TRBV19 and TRBJ2-1; 8 nucleotides line up with TRBD2. The CDR3 has 13 residues. Per germline, CDR1 LNHDA and CDR2 SQIVND (reference sequence). Losses at the gene ends were 6 bases for V and 5 bases for J; bases not matched to a gene: 3. The DNA of the CDR3 is TGTGCCAGTAGGGTTAGCGGGAACAATGAGCAGTTCTTC. This translates into CASRVSGNNEQFF.

This chain uses TRBV9 with TRBJ1-1; D unclear. This CDR3 is 15 amino acids long. Germline V gene sequence: CDR1 SGDLS, CDR2 YYNGEE. The V end was cut by 0 bases, the J end by 0 bases, with 9 bases between. The CDR3 protein is CASSVATQVNTEAFF. CDR3 DNA sequence: TGTGCCAGCAGCGTAGCAACCCAGGTGAACACTGAAGCTTTCTTT.

The table lists this clone with a few counts. The chain recombines TRBV27 with TRBJ2-3, with D hard to call. The CDR3 is 16 amino acids. The V end lost 1 base, the J end lost 1 base, and 12 bases lay between the germline ends. Germline V lookup: CDR1 MNHEY, CDR2 SMNVEV (reference sequence). The CDR3 sequence: CASSLYGSGRTDTQYF. The CDR3 coding sequence is TGTGCCAGCAGTTTATACGGGTCGGGTCGCACAGATACGCAGTATTTT.

This clone has just a few counts. The V and J genes are TRBV5-4 and TRBJ2-6; D may be TRBD2 (6 bases). V lost 4 bases, J lost 2 bases, and 19 bases lay in between. The CDR3 has 18 amino acids. Germline V gene data show CDR1 as SGHNT and CDR2 as YYREEE (reference sequence). For the CDR3, the DNA is TGTGCCAGCAGCCTCCCCGGGGCGGGAACGACTGGGGCCAACGTCCTGACTTTC. Protein product: CASSLPGAGTTGANVLTF.

The chain couples TRBV11-2 to TRBJ1-2; D is undetermined. V lost 7 bases and J 0 bases, leaving 12 bases between the germline ends. Germline CDR1 and CDR2: SGHAT and FQNNGV. The CDR3 has 14 amino acids. The CDR3 loop reads CASTPQASNYGYTF. In DNA, the CDR3 is TGTGCCAGCACCCCGCAGGCGTCTAACTATGGCTACACCTTC.

Remarks on this clone: Other DNA sequences in this sample translate to the same CDR3. The gene calls are TRBV7-9 and TRBJ1-2; a possible D gene is TRBD1 (6 bases). Trimming cost V 4 bases and J 2 bases, with 11 bases left between them. The CDR3 consists of 14 residues. The germline V gene encodes CDR1 SEHNR and CDR2 FQNEAQ (reference sequence). The CDR3 protein is CASSSPTGNYGYTF. Written as DNA, the CDR3 is TGTGCCAGCAGCTCGCCAACAGGGAACTATGGCTACACCTTC.

The chain is built from TRBV18 and TRBJ2-4; D perhaps matches TRBD1 (5 bases). Trimming shortened V by 3 bases and J by 5 bases, and 14 bases separated the two germline ends. Looked up from germline, CDR1 is KGHSH and CDR2 is LQKENI. This CDR3 has 15 amino acids. The CDR3 bases are TGTGCCAGCTCACCGCAGGGCCCTCACGAAAACATTCAGTACTTC. This gives the protein CASSPQGPHENIQYF.

V and J are TRBV7-3 and TRBJ2-1; 10 bases align to TRBD2. Per germline, CDR1 SGHTA and CDR2 FQGTGA. The ends lost 5 bases at V and 9 bases at J; junction bases unmatched: 7. The CDR3 length is 14 residues. The CDR3: CASSPAGGPGEQFF. The CDR3 nucleotides read TGTGCCAGCAGCCCAGCGGGAGGGCCTGGTGAGCAGTTCTTC.

The chain recombines TRBV19 with TRBJ1-5; TRBD1 matches 7 bases. The V and J ends lost 3 bases and 4 bases, in that order; junction bases with no gene match: 3. Germline V CDR1 and CDR2: LNHDA, SQIVND (reference sequence). The CDR3 extends over 14 amino acids. The CDR3 nucleotides read TGTGCCAGTAGTATCGGGACAGAAAATCAGCCCCAGCATTTT. Encoded protein: CASSIGTENQPQHF.

The chain uses TRBV5-1 and TRBJ2-3; a possible D gene is TRBD1 (6 bases). The CDR3 has 15 residues. Trimming removed 2 bases from V and 1 base from J, with 11 bases in between. Germline CDR1 is SGHRS and CDR2 is YFSETQ. The CDR3 DNA sequence: TGCGCCAGCAGCTTACAGGGTCTCGGCACAGATACGCAGTATTTT. Amino acids: CASSLQGLGTDTQYF.

This clone has just a few counts. The chain joins TRBV5-6 to TRBJ1-2; D remains unclear. The CDR3 runs to 14 residues. Germline V gene sequence: CDR1 SGHDT, CDR2 YYEEEE. V was trimmed by 0 bases and J by 7 bases, leaving 13 bases between them. The CDR3 DNA follows: TGTGCCAGCAGCTTGGCCGGTACGCCGGGTGGCTACACCTTC. Protein product: CASSLAGTPGGYTF.